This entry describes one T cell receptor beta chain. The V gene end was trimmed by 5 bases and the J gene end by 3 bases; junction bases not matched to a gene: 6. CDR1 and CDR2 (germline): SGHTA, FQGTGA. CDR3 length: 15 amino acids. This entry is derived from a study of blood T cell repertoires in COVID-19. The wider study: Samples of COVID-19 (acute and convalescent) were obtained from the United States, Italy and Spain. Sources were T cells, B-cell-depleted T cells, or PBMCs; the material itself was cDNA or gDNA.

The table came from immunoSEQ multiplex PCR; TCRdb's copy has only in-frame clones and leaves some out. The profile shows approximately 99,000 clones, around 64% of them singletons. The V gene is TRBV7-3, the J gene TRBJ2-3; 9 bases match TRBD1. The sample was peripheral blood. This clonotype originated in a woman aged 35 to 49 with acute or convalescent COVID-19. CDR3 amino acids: CASSQGQGRTDTQYF. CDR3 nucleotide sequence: TGTGCCAGCAGCCAGGGACAGGGAAGGACAGATACGCAGTATTTT. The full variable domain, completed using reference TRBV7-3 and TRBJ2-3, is GAGVSQTPSNKVTEKGKYVELRCDPISGHTALYWYRQSLGQGPEFLIYFQGTGAADDSGLPNDRFFAVRPEGSVSTLKIQRTERGDSAVYLCASSQGQGRTDTQYFGPGTRLTVL.